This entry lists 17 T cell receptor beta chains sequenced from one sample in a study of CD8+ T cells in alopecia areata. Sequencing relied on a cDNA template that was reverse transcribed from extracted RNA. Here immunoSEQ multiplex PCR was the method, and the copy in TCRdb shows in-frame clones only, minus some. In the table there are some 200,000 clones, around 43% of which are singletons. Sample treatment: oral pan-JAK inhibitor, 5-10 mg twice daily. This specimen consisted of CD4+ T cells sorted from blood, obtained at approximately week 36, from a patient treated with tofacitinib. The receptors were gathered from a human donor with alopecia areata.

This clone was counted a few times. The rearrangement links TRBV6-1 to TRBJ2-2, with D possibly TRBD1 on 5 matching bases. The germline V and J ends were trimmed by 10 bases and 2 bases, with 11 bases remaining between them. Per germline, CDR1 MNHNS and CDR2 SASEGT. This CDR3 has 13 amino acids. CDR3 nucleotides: TGTGCCATCCGGCAGGGAAACACCGGGGAGCTGTTTTTT. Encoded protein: CAIRQGNTGELFF.

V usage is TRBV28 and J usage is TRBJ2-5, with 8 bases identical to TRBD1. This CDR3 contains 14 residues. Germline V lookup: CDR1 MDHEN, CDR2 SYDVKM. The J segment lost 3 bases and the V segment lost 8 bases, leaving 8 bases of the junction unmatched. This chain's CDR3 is CASSQDRGKETQYF. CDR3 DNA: TGTGCCAGCTCCCAAGACAGGGGTAAAGAGACCCAGTACTTC. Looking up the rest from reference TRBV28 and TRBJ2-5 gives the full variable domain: DVKVTQSSRYLVKRTGEKVFLECVQDMDHENMFWYRQDPGLGLRLIYFSYDVKMKEKGDIPEGYSVSREKKERFSLILESASTNQTSMYLCASSQDRGKETQYFGPGTRLLVL.

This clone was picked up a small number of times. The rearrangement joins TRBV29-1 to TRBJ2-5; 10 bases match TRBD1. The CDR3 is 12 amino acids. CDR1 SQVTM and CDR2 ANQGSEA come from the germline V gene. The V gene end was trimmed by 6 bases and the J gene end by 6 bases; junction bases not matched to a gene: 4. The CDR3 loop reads CSVRQGAQTQYF. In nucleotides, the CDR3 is TGCAGCGTAAGACAGGGGGCCCAGACCCAGTACTTC.

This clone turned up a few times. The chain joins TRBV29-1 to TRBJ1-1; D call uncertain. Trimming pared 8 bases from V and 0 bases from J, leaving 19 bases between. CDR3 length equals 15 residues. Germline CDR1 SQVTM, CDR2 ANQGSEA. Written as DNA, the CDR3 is TGCAGCTTTACCCTCGGCAGTAACATGAACACTGAAGCTTTCTTT. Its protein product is CSFTLGSNMNTEAFF.

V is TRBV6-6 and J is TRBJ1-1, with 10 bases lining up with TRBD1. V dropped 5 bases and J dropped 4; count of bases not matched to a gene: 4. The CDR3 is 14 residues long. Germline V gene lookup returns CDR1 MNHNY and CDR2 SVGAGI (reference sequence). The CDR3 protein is CASSPRTGGTEAFF. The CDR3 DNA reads TGTGCCAGCAGTCCAAGGACAGGGGGCACTGAAGCTTTCTTT.

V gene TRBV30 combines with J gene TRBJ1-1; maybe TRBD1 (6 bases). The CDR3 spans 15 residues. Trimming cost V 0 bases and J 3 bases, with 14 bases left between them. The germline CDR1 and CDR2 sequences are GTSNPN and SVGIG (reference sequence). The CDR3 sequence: CAWSVQYRVDTEAFF. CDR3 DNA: TGTGCCTGGAGTGTACAATACAGGGTTGACACTGAAGCTTTCTTT.

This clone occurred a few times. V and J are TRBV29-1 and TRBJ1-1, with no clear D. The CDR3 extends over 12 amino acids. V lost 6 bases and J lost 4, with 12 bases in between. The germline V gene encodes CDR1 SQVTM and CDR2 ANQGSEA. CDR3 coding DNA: TGCAGCGTAGCTTGGGTGGGCACTGAAGCTTTCTTT. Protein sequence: CSVAWVGTEAFF.

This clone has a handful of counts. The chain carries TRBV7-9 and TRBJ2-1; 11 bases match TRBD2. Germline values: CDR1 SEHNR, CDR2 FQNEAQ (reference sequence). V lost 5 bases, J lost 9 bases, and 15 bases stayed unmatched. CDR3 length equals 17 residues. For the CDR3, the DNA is TGTGCCAGCAGCCCCCGAACTAGCGGGAGCGGGTCCGGTGAGCAGTTCTTC. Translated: CASSPRTSGSGSGEQFF.

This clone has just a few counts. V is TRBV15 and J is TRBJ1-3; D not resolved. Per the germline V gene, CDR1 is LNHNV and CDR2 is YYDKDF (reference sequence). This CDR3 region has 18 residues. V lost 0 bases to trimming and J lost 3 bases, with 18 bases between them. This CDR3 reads CATSRDLLSETLGNTIYF. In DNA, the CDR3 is TGTGCCACCAGCAGAGATCTTCTTTCCGAGACACTTGGAAACACCATATATTTT.

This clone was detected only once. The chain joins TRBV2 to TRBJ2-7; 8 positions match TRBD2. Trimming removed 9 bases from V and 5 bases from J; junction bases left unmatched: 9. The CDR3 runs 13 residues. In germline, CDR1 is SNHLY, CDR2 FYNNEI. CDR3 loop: CARAPSGGHEQYF. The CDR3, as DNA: TGTGCCAGGGCCCCAAGCGGGGGCCACGAGCAGTACTTC.

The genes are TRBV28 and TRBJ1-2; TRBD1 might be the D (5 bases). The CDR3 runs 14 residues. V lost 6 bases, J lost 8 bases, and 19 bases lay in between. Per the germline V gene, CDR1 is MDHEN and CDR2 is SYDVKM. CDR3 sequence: CASSKPQGGGGYTF. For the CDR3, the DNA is TGTGCCAGCAGCAAACCTCAGGGAGGAGGGGGCTACACCTTC.

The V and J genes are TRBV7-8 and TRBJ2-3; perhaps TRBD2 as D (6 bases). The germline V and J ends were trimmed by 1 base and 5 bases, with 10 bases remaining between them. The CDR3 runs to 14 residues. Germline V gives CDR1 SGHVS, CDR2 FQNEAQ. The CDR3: CASSLVGGGDTQYF. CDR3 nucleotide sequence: TGTGCCAGCAGCTTAGTCGGGGGAGGAGATACGCAGTATTTT.

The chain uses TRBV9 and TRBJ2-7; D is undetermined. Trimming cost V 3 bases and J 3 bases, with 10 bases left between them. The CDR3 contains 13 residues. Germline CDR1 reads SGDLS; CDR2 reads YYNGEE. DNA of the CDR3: TGTGCCAGCAGCGCTCAGGACGGCTACGAGCAGTACTTC. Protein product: CASSAQDGYEQYF. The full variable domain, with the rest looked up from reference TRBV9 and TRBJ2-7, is DSGVTQTPKHLITATGQRVTLRCSPRSGDLSVYWYQQSLDQGLQFLIQYYNGEERAKGNILERFSAQQFPDLHSELNLSSLELGDSALYFCASSAQDGYEQYFGPGTRLTVT.

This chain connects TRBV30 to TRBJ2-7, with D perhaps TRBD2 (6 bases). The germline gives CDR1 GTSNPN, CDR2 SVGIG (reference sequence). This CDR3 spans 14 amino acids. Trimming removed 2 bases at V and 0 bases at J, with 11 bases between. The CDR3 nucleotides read TGTGCCTGGAGTAAGCGGGCTGGCTCCTACGAGCAGTACTTC. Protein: CAWSKRAGSYEQYF.

The CDR3 loop reads CSASGTGALSSYNEQFF. DNA of the CDR3: TGCAGCGCCAGCGGGACAGGGGCTCTAAGCTCCTACAATGAGCAGTTCTTC. V usage is TRBV29-1 and J usage is TRBJ2-1; 10 bases align to TRBD1. Germline V gene sequence: CDR1 SQVTM, CDR2 ANQGSEA. This CDR3 region has 17 residues. Unmatched junction bases numbered 12, after V lost 7 bases and J lost 0 bases.

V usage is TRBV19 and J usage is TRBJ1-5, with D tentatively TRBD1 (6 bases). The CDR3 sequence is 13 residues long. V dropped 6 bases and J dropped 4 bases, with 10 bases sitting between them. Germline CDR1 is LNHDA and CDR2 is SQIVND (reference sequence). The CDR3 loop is CASSGQHNQPQHF. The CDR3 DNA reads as TGTGCCAGTAGCGGACAGCATAATCAGCCCCAGCATTTT.

The CDR3 loop is CASSQTDTQYF. The CDR3 DNA reads TGTGCCAGCTCGCAAACAGATACGCAGTATTTT. V and J are TRBV2 and TRBJ2-3, with D hard to call. Trimming shortened V by 8 bases and J by 3 bases, and 6 bases separated the two germline ends. Germline V lookup: CDR1 SNHLY, CDR2 FYNNEI. The CDR3 is 11 residues long.